One sample yielded the 14 T cell receptor beta chains listed below, sequenced in a study of T cell responses to AZD1222 COVID-19 vaccine. The assay was immunoSEQ multiplex PCR, and TCRdb's table has in-frame clones only and misses some. The sample comprises about 100,000 clones, over 90% of which are singletons, and roughly 1.7% rests with the top ten. Specimen: peripheral blood, collected on day 0 of AZD1222 vaccination. The receptors were sampled from an adult in good health.

CDR3 region: CASSDTSGTVNGYTF. In DNA, the CDR3 is TGTGCCAGCAGCGATACATCCGGGACAGTGAATGGCTACACCTTC. The chain employs TRBV3-1 (or the pseudogene TRBV3-2) and TRBJ1-2; TRBD1 matches 7 bases. The CDR3 spans 15 residues. In germline, CDR1 is LGHDT, CDR2 YNNKEL (reference sequence). Trimming cost V 5 bases and J 6 bases; bases outside gene matches: 12.

The J gene is TRBJ2-7, the V gene TRBV27, with 10 bases aligning to TRBD2. Trimming removed 5 bases from V and 2 bases from J; junction bases left unmatched: 6. The germline CDR1 and CDR2 sequences are MNHEY and SMNVEV (reference sequence). The CDR3 has 15 residues. CDR3 protein: CASSQSGRGTYEQYF. Written as DNA, the CDR3 is TGTGCCAGCAGTCAGAGCGGGAGGGGGACCTACGAGCAGTACTTC.

This chain connects TRBV19 to TRBJ2-1; 7 positions match TRBD2. The germline V gene has CDR1 LNHDA and CDR2 SQIVND (reference sequence). V dropped 3 bases and J dropped 4; count of bases not matched to a gene: 9. CDR3 size: 16 residues. CDR3 residues: CASSIGPSGPYNEQFF. The CDR3 coding sequence is TGTGCCAGTAGTATCGGGCCTAGCGGACCATACAATGAGCAGTTCTTC.

V usage is TRBV6-1 and J usage is TRBJ1-2; D unclear. This CDR3 is 15 amino acids long. V shed 2 bases and J shed 3 bases, with 13 bases lying between them. Germline V gene lookup returns CDR1 MNHNS and CDR2 SASEGT. CDR3 residues: CASSEPSGYYYGYTF. In nucleotides, the CDR3 is TGTGCCAGCAGTGAACCATCCGGATACTACTATGGCTACACCTTC.

This clone was detected only once. This rearrangement joins TRBV6-6 to TRBJ2-7; unclear D gene. The CDR3 totals 16 residues. The V gene lost 0 bases and the J gene lost 0 bases, with 12 bases spanning the gap. CDR1 is MNHNY, CDR2 SVGAGI, per germline (reference sequence). The CDR3 loop is CASSYSVPTSSYEQYF. The CDR3 DNA reads as TGTGCCAGCAGTTACTCGGTCCCGACGAGCTCCTACGAGCAGTACTTC.

The rearrangement joins TRBV5-4 to TRBJ2-1, with TRBD1 as a possible D gene (5 bases). Per the germline V gene, CDR1 is SGHNT and CDR2 is YYREEE (reference sequence). This CDR3 has 16 amino acids. Trimming pared 0 bases from V and 4 bases from J, leaving 14 bases between. Here the CDR3 DNA reads TGTGCCAGCAGCTTGGTGGCGACAGTATTATACAATGAGCAGTTCTTC. Translated: CASSLVATVLYNEQFF.

The chain couples TRBV9 to TRBJ1-2, with 7 bases that match TRBD1. The germline CDR1 and CDR2 sequences are SGDLS and YYNGEE. With V trimmed by 2 bases and J by 0 bases, 1 base remained unmatched. This CDR3 has 14 residues. The DNA of the CDR3 is TGTGCCAGCAGCGTGGGACAGCCTAACTATGGCTACACCTTC. Amino acids: CASSVGQPNYGYTF.

The V call is TRBV4-1, the J call TRBJ2-1; 10 bases are shared with TRBD2. The germline V gene encodes CDR1 MGHRA and CDR2 YSYEKL. CDR3 length: 17 amino acids. Trimming took 2 bases from V and 0 from J; bases not matched to a gene: 4. The CDR3 spells CASSQPGLASSYNEQFF. The CDR3 nucleotides are TGCGCCAGCAGCCAACCGGGACTAGCGAGCTCCTACAATGAGCAGTTCTTC.

The gene calls are TRBV5-1 and TRBJ2-5; D is unclear. Germline CDR1 is SGHRS and CDR2 is YFSETQ. The CDR3 is 14 amino acids. V dropped 1 base and J dropped 4 bases, with 11 bases sitting between them. CDR3 in DNA: TGCGCCAGCAGCTTGTGGCGCGGCGGAGAGACCCAGTACTTC. This encodes CASSLWRGGETQYF.

This chain joins TRBV15 and TRBJ1-1, with D possibly TRBD1 on 5 matching bases. V lost 3 bases, J lost 0 bases, and 8 bases lay in between. This CDR3 has 14 residues. The V gene's germline CDR1 is LNHNV and CDR2 YYDKDF (reference sequence). This chain's CDR3 is CATSRTALNTEAFF. CDR3 in DNA: TGTGCCACCAGCAGGACAGCTTTGAACACTGAAGCTTTCTTT.

A single count supports this clone. The gene calls are TRBV27 and TRBJ2-5; D unclear. V lost 3 bases and J 4 bases, leaving 3 bases between the germline ends. The CDR3 has 11 residues. In germline, CDR1 is MNHEY, CDR2 SMNVEV (reference sequence). Written as DNA, the CDR3 is TGTGCCAGCAGTTTGGGAGAGACCCAGTACTTC. It translates to CASSLGETQYF.

The rearrangement joins TRBV28 to TRBJ1-5; D gene unclear. CDR1 is MDHEN and CDR2 is SYDVKM in the germline V gene. Trimming removed 5 bases at V and 5 bases at J, with 19 bases between. The CDR3 is 16 amino acids. The CDR3 bases are TGTGCCAGCAGTCTGGCCCCGGGAACTCCTGATCAGCCCCAGCATTTT. Translating gives CASSLAPGTPDQPQHF.

The chain uses TRBV28 and TRBJ2-7; D uncertain. Germline V CDR1 and CDR2: MDHEN, SYDVKM. The CDR3 is 13 residues long. The germline V and J ends were trimmed by 2 bases and 5 bases, with 10 bases remaining between them. The CDR3 region is CASSLVGRDEQYF. The CDR3 bases are TGTGCCAGCAGTTTAGTAGGAAGGGACGAGCAGTACTTC.

CDR3 DNA: TGTGCCAGCAGCTATCGGGAGGGTTCGGGCCCAGATACGCAGTATTTT. Translated: CASSYREGSGPDTQYF. The chain carries TRBV11-1 and TRBJ2-3, with 8 bases that match TRBD2. CDR1 and CDR2 (germline): SGHAT, FQDESV (reference sequence). This CDR3 is 16 amino acids long. The trim removed 4 bases at V and 4 bases at J, leaving 10 bases unmatched. Full variable domain (missing parts from reference TRBV11-1 and TRBJ2-3): EAEVAQSPRYKITEKSQAVAFWCDPISGHATLYWYRQILGQGPELLVQFQDESVVDDSQLPKDRFSAERLKGVDSTLKIQPAELGDSAMYLCASSYREGSGPDTQYFGPGTRLTVL.